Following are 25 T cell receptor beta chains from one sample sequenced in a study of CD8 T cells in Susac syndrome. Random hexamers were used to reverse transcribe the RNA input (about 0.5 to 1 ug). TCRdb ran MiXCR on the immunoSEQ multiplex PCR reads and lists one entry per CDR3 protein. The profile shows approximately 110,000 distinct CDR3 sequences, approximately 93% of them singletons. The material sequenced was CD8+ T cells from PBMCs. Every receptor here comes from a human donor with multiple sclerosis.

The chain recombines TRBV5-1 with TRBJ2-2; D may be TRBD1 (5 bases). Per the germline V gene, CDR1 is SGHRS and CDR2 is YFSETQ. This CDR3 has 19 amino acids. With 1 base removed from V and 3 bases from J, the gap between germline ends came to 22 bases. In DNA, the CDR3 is TGCGCCAGCAGCTTGATAGATTCCGACGTCAGGGCTGACACCGGGGAGCTGTTTTTT. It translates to CASSLIDSDVRADTGELFF. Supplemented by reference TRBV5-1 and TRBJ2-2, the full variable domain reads KAGVTQTPRYLIKTRGQQVTLSCSPISGHRSVSWYQQTPGQGLQFLFEYFSETQRNKGNFPGRFSGRQFSNSRSEMNVSTLELGDSALYLCASSLIDSDVRADTGELFFGEGSRLTVL.

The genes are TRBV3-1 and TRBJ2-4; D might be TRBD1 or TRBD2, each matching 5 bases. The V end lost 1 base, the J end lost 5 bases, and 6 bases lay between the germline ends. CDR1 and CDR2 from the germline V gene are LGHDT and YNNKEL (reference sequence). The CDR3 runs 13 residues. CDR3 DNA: TGTGCCAGCAGCCAAGGGGACGAAAACATTCAGTACTTC. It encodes CASSQGDENIQYF.

The CDR3 coding sequence is TGTGCCAGCAGTCTCCGTACACGAGGCACCGGGGAGCTGTTTTTT. It yields the protein CASSLRTRGTGELFF. The chain recombines TRBV7-8 with TRBJ2-2, with D unclear. The CDR3 has 15 residues. Germline V gene sequence: CDR1 SGHVS, CDR2 FQNEAQ. With 6 bases removed from V and 4 bases from J, the gap between germline ends came to 15 bases.

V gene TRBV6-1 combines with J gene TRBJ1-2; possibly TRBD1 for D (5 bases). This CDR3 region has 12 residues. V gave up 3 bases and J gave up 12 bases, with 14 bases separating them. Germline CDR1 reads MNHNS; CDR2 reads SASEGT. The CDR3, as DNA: TGTGCCAGCAGTGATTCCCACTGGGACGACACCTTC. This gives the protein CASSDSHWDDTF.

Here the CDR3 reads CASSVEQSSYEQYF. The DNA of the CDR3 is TGTGCCAGCAGCGTAGAGCAAAGCTCCTACGAGCAGTACTTC. This chain uses TRBV9 with TRBJ2-7; D call uncertain. Trimming took off 0 bases at V and 0 bases at J, with 7 bases between the two ends. The CDR3 contains 14 residues. The V gene's germline CDR1 is SGDLS and CDR2 YYNGEE.

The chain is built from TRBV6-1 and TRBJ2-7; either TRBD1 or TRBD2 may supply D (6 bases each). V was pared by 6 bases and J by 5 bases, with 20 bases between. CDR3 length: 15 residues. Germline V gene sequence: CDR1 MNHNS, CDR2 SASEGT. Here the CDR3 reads CASSLRGERRNEQYV. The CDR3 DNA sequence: TGTGCCAGCAGCCTAAGGGGGGAGCGAAGGAACGAGCAGTACGTC.

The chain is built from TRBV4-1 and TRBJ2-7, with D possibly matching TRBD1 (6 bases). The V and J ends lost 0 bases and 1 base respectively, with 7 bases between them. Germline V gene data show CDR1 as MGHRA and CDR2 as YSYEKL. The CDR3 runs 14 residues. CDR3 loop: CASSQEDRSYEQYF. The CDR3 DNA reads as TGCGCCAGCAGCCAAGAGGACAGATCCTACGAGCAGTACTTC.

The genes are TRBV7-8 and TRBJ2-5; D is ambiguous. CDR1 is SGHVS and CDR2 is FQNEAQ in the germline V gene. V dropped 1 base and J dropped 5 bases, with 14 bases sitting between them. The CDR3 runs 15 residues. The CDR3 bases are TGTGCCAGCAGCTTAGAGTCATCCCTTGGGGAGACCCAGTACTTC. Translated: CASSLESSLGETQYF.

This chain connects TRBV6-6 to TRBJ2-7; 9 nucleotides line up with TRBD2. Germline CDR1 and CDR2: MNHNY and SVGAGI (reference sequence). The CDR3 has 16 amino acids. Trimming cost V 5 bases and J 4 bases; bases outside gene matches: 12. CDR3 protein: CASSPPASGTTYEQYV. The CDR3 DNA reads TGTGCCAGCAGTCCCCCCGCTAGCGGGACCACATACGAGCAGTACGTC.

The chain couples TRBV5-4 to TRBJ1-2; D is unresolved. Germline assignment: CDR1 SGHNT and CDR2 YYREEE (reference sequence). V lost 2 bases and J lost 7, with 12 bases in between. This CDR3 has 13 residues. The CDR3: CASSLLTPPGYTF. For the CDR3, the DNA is TGTGCCAGCAGCTTATTAACCCCACCTGGCTACACCTTC.

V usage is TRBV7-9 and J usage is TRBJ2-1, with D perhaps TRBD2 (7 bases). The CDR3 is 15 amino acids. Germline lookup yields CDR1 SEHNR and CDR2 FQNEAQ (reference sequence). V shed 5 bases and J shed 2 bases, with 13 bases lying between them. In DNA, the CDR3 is TGTGCCAGCAGCCACGGGGGGCCCACCTACAATGAGCAGTTCTTC. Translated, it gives CASSHGGPTYNEQFF.

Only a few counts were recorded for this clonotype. The CDR3 protein is CSVELAGYNEQFF. Here the CDR3 DNA reads TGCAGCGTTGAACTAGCCGGCTACAATGAGCAGTTCTTC. This chain connects TRBV29-1 to TRBJ2-1, with a possible D match to TRBD2 (5 bases). Germline CDR1 and CDR2: SQVTM and ANQGSEA. V lost 2 bases to trimming and J lost 3 bases, with 8 bases between them. This CDR3 is built from 13 residues.

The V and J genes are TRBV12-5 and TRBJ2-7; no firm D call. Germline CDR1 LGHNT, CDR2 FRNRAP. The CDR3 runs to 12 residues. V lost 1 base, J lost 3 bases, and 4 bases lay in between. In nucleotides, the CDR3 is TGTGCTAGTGGTTTGGAAGGCTACGAGCAGTACTTC. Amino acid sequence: CASGLEGYEQYF.

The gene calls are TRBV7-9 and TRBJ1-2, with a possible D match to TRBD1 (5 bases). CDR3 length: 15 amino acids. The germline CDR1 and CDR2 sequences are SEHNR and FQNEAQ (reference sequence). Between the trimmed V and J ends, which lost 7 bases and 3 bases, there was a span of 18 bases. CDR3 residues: CASTTSTPGDYGYTF. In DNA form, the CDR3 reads TGTGCCAGCACCACCTCCACGCCGGGGGACTATGGCTACACCTTC. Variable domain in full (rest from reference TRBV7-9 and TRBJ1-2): DTGVSQNPRHKITKRGQNVTFRCDPISEHNRLYWYRQTLGQGPEFLTYFQNEAQLEKSRLLSDRFSAERPKGSFSTLEIQRTEQGDSAMYLCASTTSTPGDYGYTFGSGTRLTVV.

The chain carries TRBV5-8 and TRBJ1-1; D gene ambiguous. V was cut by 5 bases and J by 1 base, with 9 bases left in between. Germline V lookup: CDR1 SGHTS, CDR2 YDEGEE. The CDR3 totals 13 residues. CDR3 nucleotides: TGTGCCAGCAGGAGCGACCCGAACACTGAAGCTTTCTTT. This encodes CASRSDPNTEAFF.

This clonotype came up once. CDR3 loop: CATSDPIPGADGRGNTIYF. The CDR3 region has the DNA TGTGCCACCAGTGATCCCATTCCAGGGGCCGACGGACGGGGAAACACCATATATTTT. V is TRBV24-1 and J is TRBJ1-3, with D possibly TRBD1 on 6 matching bases. Germline assignment: CDR1 KGHDR and CDR2 SFDVKD. There are 19 residues in the CDR3. Trimming pared 3 bases from V and 4 bases from J, leaving 24 bases between.

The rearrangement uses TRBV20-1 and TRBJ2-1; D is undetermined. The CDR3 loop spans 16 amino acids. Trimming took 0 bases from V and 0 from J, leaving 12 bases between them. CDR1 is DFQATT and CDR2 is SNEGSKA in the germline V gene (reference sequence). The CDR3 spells CSARDLGQDSYNEQFF. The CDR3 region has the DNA TGCAGTGCTAGAGATCTTGGCCAGGACTCCTACAATGAGCAGTTCTTC.

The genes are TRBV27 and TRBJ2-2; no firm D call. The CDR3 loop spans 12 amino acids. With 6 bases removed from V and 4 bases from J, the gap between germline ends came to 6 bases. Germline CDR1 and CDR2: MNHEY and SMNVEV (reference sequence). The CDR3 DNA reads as TGTGCCAGCAGGGCGGCCACCGGGGAGCTGTTTTTT. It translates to CASRAATGELFF.

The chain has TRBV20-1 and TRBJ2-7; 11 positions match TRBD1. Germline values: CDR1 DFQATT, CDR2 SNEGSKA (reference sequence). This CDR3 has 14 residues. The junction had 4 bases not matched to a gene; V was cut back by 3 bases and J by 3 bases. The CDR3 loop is CSARGQGDYYEQYF. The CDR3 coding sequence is TGCAGTGCTAGGGGACAGGGGGACTACTACGAGCAGTACTTC.

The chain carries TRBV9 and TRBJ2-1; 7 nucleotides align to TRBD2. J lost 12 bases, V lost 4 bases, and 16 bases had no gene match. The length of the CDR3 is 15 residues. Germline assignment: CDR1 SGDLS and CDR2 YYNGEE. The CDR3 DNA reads TGTGCCAGCAGCCCGCAACCGGGACTACCTCATTCGCAGTTCTTC. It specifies CASSPQPGLPHSQFF.

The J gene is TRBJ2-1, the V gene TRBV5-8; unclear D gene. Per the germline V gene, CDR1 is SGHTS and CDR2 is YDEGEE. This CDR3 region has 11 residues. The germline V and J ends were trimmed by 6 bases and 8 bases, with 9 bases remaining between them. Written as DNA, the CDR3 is TGTGCCAGCACCACGGGCGATGAGCAGTTCTTC. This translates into CASTTGDEQFF.

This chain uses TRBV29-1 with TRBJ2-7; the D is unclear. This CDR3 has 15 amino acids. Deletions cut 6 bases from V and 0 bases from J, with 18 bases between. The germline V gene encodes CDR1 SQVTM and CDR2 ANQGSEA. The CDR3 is CSVTAGPSRSYEQYF. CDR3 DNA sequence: TGCAGCGTGACCGCCGGGCCCTCGCGCTCCTACGAGCAGTACTTC.

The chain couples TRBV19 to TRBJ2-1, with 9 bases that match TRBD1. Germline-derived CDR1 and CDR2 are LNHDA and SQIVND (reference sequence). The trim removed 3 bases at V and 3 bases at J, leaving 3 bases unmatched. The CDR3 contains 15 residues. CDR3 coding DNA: TGTGCCAGTAGTATGGGGACAGGGTTCTACAATGAGCAGTTCTTC. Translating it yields CASSMGTGFYNEQFF.

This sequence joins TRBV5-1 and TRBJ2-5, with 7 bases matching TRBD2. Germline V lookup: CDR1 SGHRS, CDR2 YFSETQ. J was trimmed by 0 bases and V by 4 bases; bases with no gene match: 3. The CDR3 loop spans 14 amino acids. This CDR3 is CASSPSGYQETQYF. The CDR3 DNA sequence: TGCGCCAGCAGCCCTAGCGGCTACCAAGAGACCCAGTACTTC.

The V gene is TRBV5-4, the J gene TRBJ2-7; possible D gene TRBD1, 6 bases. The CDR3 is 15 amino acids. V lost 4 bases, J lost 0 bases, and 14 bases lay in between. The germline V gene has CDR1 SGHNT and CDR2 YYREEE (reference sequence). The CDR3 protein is CASSPGTLSSYEQYF. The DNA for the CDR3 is TGTGCCAGCAGCCCTGGGACACTTAGCTCCTACGAGCAGTACTTC.